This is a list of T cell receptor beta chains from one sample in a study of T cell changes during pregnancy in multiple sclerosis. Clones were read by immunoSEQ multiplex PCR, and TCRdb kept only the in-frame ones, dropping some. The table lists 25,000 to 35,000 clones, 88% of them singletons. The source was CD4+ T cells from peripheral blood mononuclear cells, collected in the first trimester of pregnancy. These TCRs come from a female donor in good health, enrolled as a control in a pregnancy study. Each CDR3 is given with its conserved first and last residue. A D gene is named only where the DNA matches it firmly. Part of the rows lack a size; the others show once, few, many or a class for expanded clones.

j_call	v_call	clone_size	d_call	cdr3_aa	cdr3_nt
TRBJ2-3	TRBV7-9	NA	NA	CASSLALDPTDTQYF	TGTGCCAGCAGCTTAGCATTAGATCCCACAGATACGCAGTATTTT
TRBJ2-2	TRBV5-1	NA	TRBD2	CASSLRGGNLQTGELFF	TGCGCCAGCAGCCTCCGGGGGGGGAACCTACAAACCGGGGAGCTGTTTTTT
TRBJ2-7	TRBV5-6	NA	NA	CASSLQGIPYEQYF	TGTGCCAGCAGCCTACAGGGTATACCCTACGAGCAGTACTTC
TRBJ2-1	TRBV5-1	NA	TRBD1	CASSVRTGEYTYNEQFF	TGCGCCAGCAGCGTACGGACAGGGGAGTATACCTACAATGAGCAGTTCTTC
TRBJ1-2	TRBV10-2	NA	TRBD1	CASRDRVGVTDYGYTF	TGCGCCAGCAGGGACAGGGTCGGTGTAACTGACTATGGCTACACCTTC
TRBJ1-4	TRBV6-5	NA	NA	CASSYGGDGNEKLFF	TGTGCCAGCAGTTATGGAGGGGACGGTAATGAAAAACTGTTTTTT
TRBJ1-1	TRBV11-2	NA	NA	CASSLLDRNTEAFF	TGTGCCAGCAGCTTGCTAGACAGGAACACTGAAGCTTTCTTT
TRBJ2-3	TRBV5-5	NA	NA	CASRGSTDTQYF	TGTGCCAGCAGGGGGAGTACAGATACGCAGTATTTT
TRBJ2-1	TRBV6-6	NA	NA	CASSLGTGSYNEQFF	TGTGCCAGCAGCCTCGGGACTGGCTCCTACAATGAGCAGTTCTTC
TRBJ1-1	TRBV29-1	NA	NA	CSVASQVDTEAFF	TGCAGCGTTGCCTCCCAGGTGGACACTGAAGCTTTCTTT
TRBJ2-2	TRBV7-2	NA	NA	CASTPSGTYTGELFF	TGTGCCAGCACCCCATCTGGGACATACACCGGGGAGCTGTTTTTT
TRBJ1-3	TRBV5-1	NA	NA	CASSLTGFSGNTIYF	TGCGCCAGCAGCTTGACAGGCTTCTCTGGAAACACCATATATTTT
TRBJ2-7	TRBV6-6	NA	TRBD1	CASSSQGVVSEQYF	TGTGCCAGCAGTTCGCAGGGGGTTGTCTCCGAGCAGTACTTC
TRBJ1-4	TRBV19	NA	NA	CASSDGGANEKLFF	TGTGCCAGTAGCGATGGGGGGGCTAATGAAAAACTGTTTTTT
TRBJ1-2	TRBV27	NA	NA	CATHRPLYGYTF	TGTGCCACCCACAGGCCCCTCTATGGCTACACCTTC
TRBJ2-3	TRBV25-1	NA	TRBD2	CASSARAGGRADTQYF	TGTGCCAGCAGTGCCCGGGCGGGGGGGCGCGCAGATACGCAGTATTTT
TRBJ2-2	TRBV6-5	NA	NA	CASSYRRRTNTGELFF	TGTGCCAGCAGTTACCGACGGAGGACGAACACCGGGGAGCTGTTTTTT
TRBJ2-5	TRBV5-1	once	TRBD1	CASRVDRGRETQYF	TGCGCCAGCAGGGTTGACAGGGGGCGGGAGACCCAGTACTTC
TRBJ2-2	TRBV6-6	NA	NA	CASSYPDRSNTGELFF	TGTGCCAGCAGTTACCCGGACAGATCGAACACCGGGGAGCTGTTTTTT
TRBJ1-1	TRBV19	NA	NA	CATRRGGDRVMF	TGTGCCACCAGACGGGGGGGCGACCGAGTAATGTTT
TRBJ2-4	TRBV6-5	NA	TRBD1	CASSKDRELYIQYF	TGTGCCAGCAGTAAAGACAGGGAGCTGTACATTCAGTACTTC
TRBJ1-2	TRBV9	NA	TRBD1	CASSARQGAPGPSYGYTF	TGTGCCAGCAGCGCAAGACAGGGGGCTCCAGGGCCTAGCTATGGCTACACCTTC
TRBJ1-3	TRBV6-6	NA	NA	CASSYSSGNTIYF	TGTGCCAGCAGTTACTCATCAGGGAACACCATATATTTT
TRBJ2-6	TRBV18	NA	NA	CASSPPSGRVSGANVLTF	TGTGCCAGCTCACCACCCTCCGGGAGAGTCTCTGGGGCCAACGTCCTGACTTTC
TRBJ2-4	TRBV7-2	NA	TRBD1	CASSLGGLLGKNIQYF	TGTGCCAGCAGTTTAGGGGGCCTACTCGGCAAAAACATTCAGTACTTC
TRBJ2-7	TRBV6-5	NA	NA	CASSYQGTYEQYF	TGTGCCAGCAGTTATCAGGGAACCTACGAGCAGTACTTC